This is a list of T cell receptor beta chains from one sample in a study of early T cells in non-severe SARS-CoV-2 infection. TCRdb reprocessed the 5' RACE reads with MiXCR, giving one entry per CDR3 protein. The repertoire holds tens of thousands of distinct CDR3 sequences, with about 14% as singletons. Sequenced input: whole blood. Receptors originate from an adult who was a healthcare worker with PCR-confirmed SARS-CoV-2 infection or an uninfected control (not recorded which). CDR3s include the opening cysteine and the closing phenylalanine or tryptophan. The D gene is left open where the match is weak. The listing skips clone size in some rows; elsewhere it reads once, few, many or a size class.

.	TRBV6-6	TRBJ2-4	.	CASSNRDGVGYF	TGTGCCAGCAGCAACCGGGACGGGGTTGGATACTTC
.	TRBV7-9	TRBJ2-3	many	CASSLTSSSTDTQYF	TGTGCCAGCAGCTTGACTAGTTCGAGCACAGATACGCAGTATTTT
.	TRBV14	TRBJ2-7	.	CASSQGNYEQYF	TGTGCCAGCAGCCAAGGGAACTACGAGCAGTACTTC
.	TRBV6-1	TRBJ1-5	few	CASSEVGHPYSNQPQHF	TGTGCCAGCAGTGAAGTGGGACACCCCTATAGCAATCAGCCCCAGCATTTT
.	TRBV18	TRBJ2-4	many	CASSPSERTDIQYF	TGTGCCAGCTCACCGAGCGAGAGGACGGACATTCAGTACTTC
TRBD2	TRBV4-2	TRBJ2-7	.	CASSQDMGRVAGIYEQYF	TGTGCCAGCAGCCAAGATATGGGACGGGTAGCGGGAATCTACGAGCAGTACTTC
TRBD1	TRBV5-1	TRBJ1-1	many	CASSLGNRGSEAFF	TGCGCCAGCAGCTTGGGAAACAGGGGGAGTGAAGCTTTCTTT
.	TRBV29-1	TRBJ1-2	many	CSVDSSLGYGYTF	TGCAGCGTTGATAGTTCCTTGGGGTATGGCTACACCTTC
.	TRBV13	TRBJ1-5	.	CASSLGPGPQHF	TGTGCCAGCAGCTTAGGGCCCGGGCCCCAGCATTTT
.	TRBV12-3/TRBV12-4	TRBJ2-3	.	CASRESGTTDTQYF	TGTGCCAGCAGAGAATCGGGGACCACAGATACGCAGTATTTT
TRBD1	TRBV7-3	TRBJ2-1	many	CASSLGQGINEQFF	TGTGCCAGCAGCTTGGGACAGGGAATCAATGAGCAGTTCTTC
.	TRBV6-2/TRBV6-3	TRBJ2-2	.	CASLRTWTGELFF	TGTGCCAGCCTGCGTACGTGGACCGGGGAGCTGTTTTTT
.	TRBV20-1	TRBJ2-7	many	CSASEQGKSYEQYF	TGCAGTGCTAGTGAGCAGGGGAAATCCTACGAGCAGTACTTC
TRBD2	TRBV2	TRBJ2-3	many	CASNEGLAVTDTQYF	TGTGCCAGCAACGAGGGACTAGCGGTAACAGATACGCAGTATTTT
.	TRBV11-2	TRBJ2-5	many	CASSLVLLQETQYF	TGTGCCAGCAGCTTAGTACTTCTTCAAGAGACCCAGTACTTC
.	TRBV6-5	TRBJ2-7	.	CASSTAGTPYEQYF	TGTGCCAGCAGTACAGCAGGGACCCCCTACGAGCAGTACTTC
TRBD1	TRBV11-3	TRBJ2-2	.	CASSSQGAGELFF	TGTGCCAGCAGCTCGCAGGGGGCCGGGGAGCTGTTTTTT
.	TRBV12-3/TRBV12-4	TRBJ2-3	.	CASIPRGGGTDTQYF	TGTGCCAGCATTCCCCGCGGCGGGGGCACAGATACGCAGTATTTT